The 4 T cell receptor beta chains in this list originate from one sample, sequenced in a study of blood T cell repertoires in COVID-19. Sequencing was performed with immunoSEQ multiplex PCR; in TCRdb, only in-frame clones are kept and a portion is missing. Of fewer than 150,000 clones in the sample, around 89% were seen once. Input material: peripheral blood. The receptors come from a woman aged 60-70 years with COVID-19, enrolled during active disease.

This sequence joins TRBV7-2 and TRBJ2-7, with 9 bases matching TRBD1. Germline V gene lookup returns CDR1 SGHTA and CDR2 FQGNSA. This CDR3 is built from 18 residues. J lost 2 bases, V lost 1 base, and 12 bases had no gene match. The CDR3 is CASSLVATTGGMTYEQYF. CDR3 sequence (DNA): TGTGCCAGCAGCTTAGTTGCCACTACAGGGGGCATGACCTACGAGCAGTACTTC.

The gene calls are TRBV30 and TRBJ2-7; perhaps TRBD2 as D (7 bases). CDR3 size: 12 residues. V was cut by 3 bases and J by 6 bases, with 12 bases left in between. Germline CDR1 GTSNPN, CDR2 SVGIG (reference sequence). The CDR3 DNA is TGTGCCTGGAGCATGGGGGGGCCCGAGCAGTACTTC. Amino acid sequence: CAWSMGGPEQYF.

The chain carries TRBV30 and TRBJ1-6; D uncertain. The CDR3 sequence is 13 residues long. The V end was cut by 0 bases, the J end by 8 bases, with 8 bases between. CDR1 GTSNPN and CDR2 SVGIG come from the germline V gene (reference sequence). The CDR3 coding sequence is TGTGCCTGGAGTGTACGTGAGGATTCACCCCTCCACTTT. Translating gives CAWSVREDSPLHF.

V and J are TRBV19 and TRBJ2-2; 8 positions agree with TRBD1. The CDR3 totals 15 residues. Germline assignment: CDR1 LNHDA and CDR2 SQIVND (reference sequence). Trimming took 4 bases from V and 7 from J; bases not matched to a gene: 8. CDR3 sequence: CASSTMTGAGGELFF. The CDR3 DNA is TGTGCCAGTAGTACCATGACAGGGGCTGGCGGGGAGCTGTTTTTT.